This TCR beta chain is drawn from a study of CD8 T cells in ankylosing spondylitis. Whole-study findings and limits: Eight highly homologous variants made up a TCR beta motif, and this motif appeared characteristic of ankylosing spondylitis blood. It was reported that disease-linked clones were significantly enriched in matched ankylosing spondylitis synovial fluid. Peripheral blood held disease-linked clones only at relatively low frequency, and these were CD8+.

TCRdb used MiXCR to reprocess the 5' RACE reads, holding one entry per CDR3 protein. The sample has 300,000 to 400,000 distinct CDR3 sequences; under 25% are singletons. V was shortened by 0 bases and J by 3 bases, with 9 bases between the two germline ends. Germline V CDR1 and CDR2: SGHRS, YFSETQ. CDR3 length: 14 residues. This clonotype has only a few counts. Its antigen remains unknown. The chain carries TRBV5-1 and TRBJ1-2; the D gene is possibly TRBD1 (6 bases). The material sequenced was blood, either unsorted or a sorted T cell fraction (not recorded which). The source of this sequence is a male donor with ankylosing spondylitis. In nucleotides, the CDR3 is TGCGCCAGCAGCTTGGTGGGGGCCTACTATGGCTACACCTTC. Translating it yields CASSLVGAYYGYTF.